These 20 T cell receptor beta chains originate from one sample sequenced in a study of low-dose radiotherapy and immunotherapy resistance in tumors. Time point of the sample: before trial treatment. Covering alpha and beta chains, TRAV- and TRBV-specific primers were used for the first-strand cDNA. With a V-primer adapter and a constant-region primer, TCRs were amplified for roughly 18 PCR cycles. Via MiXCR, TCRdb re-called the reads, giving one row per CDR3 protein. Among tens of thousands of distinct CDR3 sequences listed, under 9.5% were seen once. Sequenced here: PBMCs, sampled before treatment. All receptors derive from a male donor with prostate cancer.

In its sample, this clonotype was seen many times. The chain combines TRBV7-9 with TRBJ2-5; D is perhaps TRBD1 (6 bases). This CDR3 has 16 amino acids. Trimming pared 5 bases from V and 1 base from J, leaving 17 bases between. Germline V gene data show CDR1 as SEHNR and CDR2 as FQNEAQ (reference sequence). Here the CDR3 DNA reads TGTGCCAGCAGCCCGACCCCCACAGGGTTCCAAGAGACCCAGTACTTC. This translates into CASSPTPTGFQETQYF.

This clonotype came up many times. The chain joins TRBV7-8 to TRBJ2-5, with 9 bases that match TRBD1. CDR1 is SGHVS, CDR2 FQNEAQ, per germline. Trimming removed 2 bases from V and 5 bases from J; junction bases left unmatched: 9. The CDR3 is 16 residues long. The CDR3, as DNA: TGTGCCAGCAGCTTAACGGCAGGGGGACAGGGTGAGACCCAGTACTTC. It specifies CASSLTAGGQGETQYF.

This clonotype was recorded many times. The J gene is TRBJ1-2, the V gene TRBV13, with a possible D match to TRBD1 (6 bases). CDR1 and CDR2 from the germline V gene are PRHDT and FYEKMQ (reference sequence). CDR3 length: 14 amino acids. Deletions cut 6 bases from V and 4 bases from J, with 15 bases between. Here the CDR3 reads CASSEGGGPYGYTF. The CDR3 DNA follows: TGTGCCAGCAGTGAAGGCGGGGGGCCCTATGGCTACACCTTC.

This clonotype has more than one count but fewer than ten. The rearrangement joins TRBV12-3 or TRBV12-4 to TRBJ2-3, with D uncertain. The V gene lost 5 bases and the J gene lost 2 bases, with 11 bases spanning the gap. The CDR3 is 14 residues long. CDR3 region: CASSAGGHTDTQYF. CDR3 DNA: TGTGCCAGCAGTGCCGGTGGGCACACAGATACGCAGTATTTT.

This clonotype was found many times. The chain carries TRBV5-4 and TRBJ2-7; the match to TRBD2 covers 11 bases. This CDR3 has 16 residues. Germline CDR1 SGHNT, CDR2 YYREEE (reference sequence). J was trimmed by 0 bases and V by 3 bases; bases with no gene match: 5. The DNA of the CDR3 is TGTGCCAGCAGCTGGGGGACTAGCGGCGCCTCCTACGAGCAGTACTTC. As protein: CASSWGTSGASYEQYF.

Many counts were recorded for this clonotype. This rearrangement joins TRBV5-4 to TRBJ2-7; D unclear. Germline V gene data show CDR1 as SGHNT and CDR2 as YYREEE (reference sequence). The CDR3 consists of 14 residues. Trimming pared 0 bases from V and 2 bases from J, leaving 9 bases between. CDR3 amino acids: CASSLDYGPYEQYF. The CDR3 coding sequence is TGTGCCAGCAGCTTGGATTATGGCCCCTACGAGCAGTACTTC.

This clonotype was seen ten or more times. The chain joins TRBV10-3 to TRBJ2-1, with unresolved D. Germline lookup yields CDR1 ENHRY and CDR2 SYGVKD. Between the trimmed V and J ends, which lost 4 bases and 0 bases, there was a span of 16 bases. The CDR3 is 17 residues long. This CDR3 is CAISASLVRTSYNEQFF. The CDR3 DNA is TGTGCCATCAGTGCATCCCTCGTGAGGACCTCCTACAATGAGCAGTTCTTC.

This clonotype has at least ten counts. The V call is TRBV29-1, the J call TRBJ2-5, with D possibly being TRBD1 (6 bases). The CDR3 has 14 amino acids. Trimming cost V 1 base and J 4 bases, with 13 bases left between them. Germline V gene data show CDR1 as SQVTM and CDR2 as ANQGSEA. The CDR3 nucleotides are TGCAGCGTTGAAGGGGCAGGGGTGGTAGAGACCCAGTACTTC. This sequence encodes CSVEGAGVVETQYF.

This clonotype has a handful of counts. J is TRBJ2-7 and V is TRBV29-1; the D gene is possibly TRBD2 (5 bases). The CDR3 totals 13 residues. Trimming shortened V by 3 bases and J by 7 bases, and 16 bases separated the two germline ends. Looked up from germline, CDR1 is SQVTM and CDR2 is ANQGSEA. Written as DNA, the CDR3 is TGCAGCGTTGAGAGGACTGGTCCGGGGGAGCAGTACTTC. This gives the protein CSVERTGPGEQYF.

This clonotype was observed many times. V usage is TRBV18 and J usage is TRBJ2-3; 7 bases are a match to TRBD2. The V and J ends lost 3 bases and 6 bases, in that order; junction bases with no gene match: 0. Germline V gene data show CDR1 as KGHSH and CDR2 as LQKENI. The CDR3 extends over 12 amino acids. Written as DNA, the CDR3 is TGTGCCAGCTCACCGACTAGCGATACGCAGTATTTT. It translates to CASSPTSDTQYF. Together with reference TRBV18 and TRBJ2-3, the CDR3 gives the full variable domain: NAGVMQNPRHLVRRRGQEARLRCSPMKGHSHVYWYRQLPEEGLKFMVYLQKENIIDESGMPKERFSAEFPKEGPSILRIQQVVRGDSAAYFCASSPTSDTQYFGPGTRLTVL.

This clonotype came up once. The chain combines TRBV21-1 with TRBJ2-4; whether TRBD1, the table's D call, matches the DNA was not checked. TRBV21-1 is marked as a pseudogene. This CDR3 comprises 14 residues. CDR3 amino acids: CASSKLGGGDIQYF. Here the CDR3 DNA reads TGTGCCAGCAGCAAATTAGGGGGGGGGGACATTCAGTACTTC.

This clonotype was recorded at least ten times. V gene TRBV27 combines with J gene TRBJ2-1; 10 bases align to TRBD2. This CDR3 has 15 amino acids. Trimming removed 7 bases from V and 10 bases from J; junction bases left unmatched: 13. Germline V CDR1 and CDR2: MNHEY, SMNVEV (reference sequence). CDR3 sequence reads: CASNPRTSGYSEQFF. CDR3 bases: TGTGCCAGCAATCCGAGGACTAGCGGATATTCGGAGCAGTTCTTC.

This clonotype was counted at least ten times. J is TRBJ2-7 and V is TRBV6-2 or TRBV6-3; 10 nucleotides match TRBD1. This CDR3 is built from 14 residues. Germline lookup yields CDR1 MNHEY and CDR2 SVGEGT. The junction had 6 bases not matched to a gene; V was cut back by 7 bases and J by 3 bases. The CDR3 loop is CASTGQGNLYEQYF. The CDR3 DNA reads as TGTGCCAGCACGGGACAGGGGAACCTCTACGAGCAGTACTTC.

This clonotype was recorded at least ten times. The gene calls are TRBV6-2 or TRBV6-3 and TRBJ2-3; TRBD2 aligns across 8 bases. The CDR3 is made up of 15 amino acids. V trimming: 6 bases; J trimming: 0 bases; junction bases outside the gene matches: 5. Germline values: CDR1 MNHEY, CDR2 SVGEGT. DNA for the CDR3: TGTGCCAGCAGCGTCACTAGCGGAAGCACAGATACGCAGTATTTT. It codes for CASSVTSGSTDTQYF.

This clonotype was counted ten times or more. The rearrangement links TRBV3-1 to TRBJ2-1; 7 nucleotides line up with TRBD2. Germline V gene lookup returns CDR1 LGHDT and CDR2 YNNKEL (reference sequence). J gave up 9 bases and V 0 bases, and 11 bases lay outside the gene matches. The CDR3 extends over 16 amino acids. DNA for the CDR3: TGTGCCAGCAGCCAAGAACGGACTAGTGTAATGACTGAGCAGTTCTTC. Translation gives CASSQERTSVMTEQFF.

Notes on this clonotype: A much larger clone is a single base away; this may be a read error. The V call is TRBV27, the J call TRBJ2-7; TRBD2 is a possible D gene (6 bases). Trimming pared 6 bases from V and 1 base from J, leaving 10 bases between. Germline lookup yields CDR1 MNHEY and CDR2 SMNVEV (reference sequence). The CDR3 length is 13 residues. In DNA form, the CDR3 reads TGTGCCAGCAGCGCGGGGATATCCTACGAGCAGTACTTC. Amino acids: CASSAGISYEQYF.

This clonotype was picked up many times. The chain carries TRBV24-1 and TRBJ2-2; no firm D call. CDR1 and CDR2 (germline): KGHDR, SFDVKD. V lost 6 bases, J lost 4 bases, and 5 bases lay in between. The CDR3 covers 12 residues. CDR3 bases: TGTGCCACCAGTAGAGGCACCGGGGAGCTGTTTTTT. The encoded protein is CATSRGTGELFF.

Many counts were recorded for this clonotype. This rearrangement joins TRBV5-6 to TRBJ2-5; possibly TRBD1 for D (6 bases). V was clipped by 4 bases and J by 0 bases, with 16 bases between them. Per germline, CDR1 SGHDT and CDR2 YYEEEE. This CDR3 spans 16 amino acids. The CDR3 bases are TGTGCCAGCAGCCTGAGGACAGTGCAGTACCAAGAGACCCAGTACTTC. This encodes CASSLRTVQYQETQYF.

This clonotype was counted at least ten times. This sequence joins TRBV28 and TRBJ2-7; 7 nucleotides align to TRBD2. The CDR3 has 13 residues. The V segment lost 8 bases and the J segment 6 bases; nucleotides outside the gene matches: 10. Germline V CDR1 and CDR2: MDHEN, SYDVKM. The DNA for the CDR3 is TGTGCCAGCGGCCTTTCGGGGGAGGGCGAGCAGTACTTC. The encoded protein is CASGLSGEGEQYF. The full variable domain, completed using reference TRBV28 and TRBJ2-7, is DVKVTQSSRYLVKRTGEKVFLECVQDMDHENMFWYRQDPGLGLRLIYFSYDVKMKEKGDIPEGYSVSREKKERFSLILESASTNQTSMYLCASGLSGEGEQYFGPGTRLTVT.

This clonotype occurred many times. The genes are TRBV5-5 and TRBJ1-1, with D perhaps TRBD1 (6 bases). Germline CDR1 SGHKS, CDR2 YYEKEE (reference sequence). V lost 4 bases and J lost 3, with 10 bases in between. CDR3 length equals 13 residues. The DNA of the CDR3 is TGTGCCAGCAGCCCAACAGGGCACACTGAAGCTTTCTTT. Translated, it gives CASSPTGHTEAFF. Complete variable domain (other parts from reference TRBV5-5 and TRBJ1-1): DAGVTQSPTHLIKTRGQQVTLRCSPISGHKSVSWYQQVLGQGPQFIFQYYEKEERGRGNFPDRFSARQFPNYSSELNVNALLLGDSALYLCASSPTGHTEAFFGQGTRLTVV.